This TCR beta chain was captured by sequencing in a study of post-analysis software for immune sequencing data. At the level of the study: Relapsing-remitting, secondary progressive and progressive-relapsing multiple sclerosis were all included among the disease courses.

CDR3 size: 14 residues. Germline CDR1 reads LGHNA; CDR2 reads YSLEER. The library was made from cDNA and included unique molecular identifiers. From the PCR reads, TCRdb called clonotypes with MiXCR, one entry per CDR3 protein. The table shows hundreds of thousands of distinct CDR3 sequences, with approximately 60% occurring only once. For this clonotype: What it binds is not known.

Broader study findings: Normalized Chao1 diversity in multiple sclerosis patients fell significantly below that of controls. Four to six TRBV segments were more frequent in patients than controls; TRBV5-6, TRBV5-1 and TRBV20-1 belonged to this group.

The chain links TRBV4-3 to TRBJ2-7, with D perhaps TRBD2 (6 bases). The closer fit of TRBJ2-5 to the DNA end suggests the J call may be wrong. This receptor was obtained from a girl aged 2-10 years with multiple sclerosis. The sample comprised blood. The CDR3: CASSPGGMGETQYF. CDR3 nucleotides: TGCGCCAGCAGCCCAGGCGGGATGGGAGAGACCCAGTACTTC.